These T cell receptor beta chains were read from a single sample in a study of blood T cells in healthy people across ages. TCRdb passed the 5' RACE reads through MiXCR, listing each CDR3 protein once. The table shows 800,000 to 950,000 distinct CDR3 sequences, with almost 30% occurring only once. The same data also contributed to another study, on T cells of mothers and their children.

Input material: blood. These receptors came from a woman between 40 and 55 years old in good health. CDR3s include the opening cysteine and the closing phenylalanine or tryptophan. The D gene is left open where the match is weak. Not all rows give a size; the values are once, few, many and, for expanded clones, a class.

abundance,d_gene,j_gene,v_gene,CDR3aa,CDR3nt
-,TRBD1,TRBJ1-2,TRBV6-5,CASSYRDRGRGYGYTF,TGTGCCAGCAGTTATCGGGACAGGGGGCGCGGCTATGGCTACACCTTC
-,-,TRBJ1-2,TRBV28,CASRLEVGHYGYTF,TGTGCCAGCAGGTTAGAGGTGGGACACTATGGCTACACCTTC
many,-,TRBJ2-5,TRBV3-1,CASSQSGGREETQYF,TGTGCCAGCAGCCAAAGTGGGGGGAGAGAAGAGACCCAGTACTTC
few,TRBD1,TRBJ1-1,TRBV28,CASRHRGLNTEAFF,TGTGCCAGCAGACACAGGGGATTGAACACTGAAGCTTTCTTT
few,-,TRBJ2-5,TRBV4-2,CASSPGDTGWETQYF,TGTGCCAGCAGCCCCGGGGATACGGGATGGGAGACCCAGTACTTC
many,TRBD2,TRBJ2-1,TRBV6-1,CASRPGLAGGLSSYNEQFF,TGTGCCAGCAGACCTGGACTAGCGGGGGGCTTGAGCTCCTACAATGAGCAGTTCTTC
-,-,TRBJ2-1,TRBV5-1,CASSFPEGGEQFF,TGCGCCAGCAGCTTCCCCGAGGGGGGTGAGCAGTTCTTC
many,-,TRBJ2-7,TRBV5-1,CASSLPELPYEQYF,TGCGCCAGCAGCTTGCCAGAGTTACCCTACGAGCAGTACTTC
few,-,TRBJ1-2,TRBV28,CASSRGARLNYGYTF,TGTGCCAGCAGCCGGGGGGCAAGGCTGAACTATGGCTACACCTTC
-,-,TRBJ1-1,TRBV2,CASTLARAGLNTEAFF,TGTGCCAGCACCCTCGCCCGGGCAGGACTAAACACTGAAGCTTTCTTT
-,-,TRBJ1-2,TRBV28,CASTELSGRGGYSYTF,TGTGCCAGCACTGAACTGTCCGGGCGGGGTGGCTATAGCTACACCTTC
many,-,TRBJ1-2,TRBV11-2,CASSLIGGGYTF,TGTGCCAGCAGCTTAATCGGTGGGGGCTACACCTTC
few,-,TRBJ2-3,TRBV12-3/TRBV12-4,CASSSLGARTDTQYF,TGTGCCAGCAGTTCTCTGGGGGCCCGCACAGATACGCAGTATTTT
-,-,TRBJ1-1,TRBV12-3/TRBV12-4,CASSSPSGLGRRLGTEAFF,TGTGCCAGCAGTTCGCCCAGCGGGTTAGGCCGGAGATTGGGCACTGAAGCTTTCTTT
-,-,TRBJ2-1,TRBV20-1,CSAFRNGEQFF,TGCAGTGCTTTCCGGAACGGTGAGCAGTTCTTC
many,TRBD2,TRBJ2-1,TRBV5-1,CASSTPSGGGSYNEQFF,TGCGCCAGCAGCACCCCTAGCGGGGGGGGGTCCTACAATGAGCAGTTCTTC
-,-,TRBJ1-1,TRBV15,CAAHLTLKTEAFF,TGTGCCGCCCACCTTACCTTGAAGACTGAAGCTTTCTTT
-,-,TRBJ1-3,TRBV20-1,CSARDPREAGNTIYF,TGCAGTGCTAGAGATCCCCGGGAGGCTGGAAACACCATATATTTT
many,-,TRBJ2-7,TRBV4-1,CASSQEDRTTYEQYF,TGCGCCAGCAGCCAAGAAGACAGAACAACCTACGAGCAGTACTTC
-,-,TRBJ2-3,TRBV5-1,CASSKGTPSTDTQYF,TGCGCCAGCAGCAAAGGGACACCTAGCACAGATACGCAGTATTTT